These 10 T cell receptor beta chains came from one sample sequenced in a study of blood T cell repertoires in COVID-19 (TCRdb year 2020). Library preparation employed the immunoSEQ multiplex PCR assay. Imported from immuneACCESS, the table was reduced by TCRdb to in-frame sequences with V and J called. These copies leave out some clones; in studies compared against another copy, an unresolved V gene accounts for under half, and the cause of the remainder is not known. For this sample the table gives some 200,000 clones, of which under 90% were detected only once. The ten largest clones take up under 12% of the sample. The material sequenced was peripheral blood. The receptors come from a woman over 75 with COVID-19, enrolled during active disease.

The CDR3 loop reads CASSQRSPVRGNYGYTF. CDR3 DNA: TGTGCCAGCAGCCAAAGATCCCCTGTAAGGGGCAACTATGGCTACACCTTC. The chain recombines TRBV14 with TRBJ1-2; D may be TRBD1 (5 bases). V dropped 2 bases and J dropped 2 bases, with 18 bases sitting between them. Germline values: CDR1 SGHDN, CDR2 FVKESK. CDR3 length: 17 residues.

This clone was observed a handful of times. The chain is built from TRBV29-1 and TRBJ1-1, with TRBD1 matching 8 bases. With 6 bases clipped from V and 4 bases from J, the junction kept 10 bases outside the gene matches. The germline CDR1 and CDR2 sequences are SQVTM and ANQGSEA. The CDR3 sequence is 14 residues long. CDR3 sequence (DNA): TGCAGCGTGAAAACCACAGGGGGAGGCACTGAAGCTTTCTTT. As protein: CSVKTTGGGTEAFF.

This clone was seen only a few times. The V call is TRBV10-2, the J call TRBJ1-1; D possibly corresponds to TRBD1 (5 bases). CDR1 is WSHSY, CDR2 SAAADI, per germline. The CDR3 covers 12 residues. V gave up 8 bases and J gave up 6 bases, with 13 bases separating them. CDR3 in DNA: TGCGCCAGCGTAAACAGGCAGTCTGAAGCTTTCTTT. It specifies CASVNRQSEAFF.

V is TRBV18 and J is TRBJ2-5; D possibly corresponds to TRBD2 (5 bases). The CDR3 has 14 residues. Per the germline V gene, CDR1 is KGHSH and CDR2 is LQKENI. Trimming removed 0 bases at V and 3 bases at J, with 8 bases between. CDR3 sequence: CASSPPSEKETQYF. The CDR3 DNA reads TGTGCCAGCTCACCACCTAGCGAGAAAGAGACCCAGTACTTC.

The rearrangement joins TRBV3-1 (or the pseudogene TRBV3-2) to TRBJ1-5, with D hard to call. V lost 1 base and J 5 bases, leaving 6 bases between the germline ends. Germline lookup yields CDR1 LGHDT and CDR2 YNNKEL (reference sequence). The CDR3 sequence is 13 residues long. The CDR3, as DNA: TGTGCCAGCAGCCAAGGCGGGGATCAGCCCCAGCATTTT. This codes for CASSQGGDQPQHF.

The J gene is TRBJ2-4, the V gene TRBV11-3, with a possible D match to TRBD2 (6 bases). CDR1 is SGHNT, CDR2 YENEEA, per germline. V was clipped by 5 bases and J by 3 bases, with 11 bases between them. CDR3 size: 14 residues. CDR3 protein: CASSPGGSKNIQYF. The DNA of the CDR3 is TGTGCCAGCAGCCCCGGAGGGAGCAAAAACATTCAGTACTTC.

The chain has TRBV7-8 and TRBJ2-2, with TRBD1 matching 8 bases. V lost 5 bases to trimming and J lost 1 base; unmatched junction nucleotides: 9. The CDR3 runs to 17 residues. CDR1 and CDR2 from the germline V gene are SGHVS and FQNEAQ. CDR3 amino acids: CASSPRAGGMNTGELFF. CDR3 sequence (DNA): TGTGCCAGCAGCCCGAGGGCAGGGGGCATGAACACCGGGGAGCTGTTTTTT.

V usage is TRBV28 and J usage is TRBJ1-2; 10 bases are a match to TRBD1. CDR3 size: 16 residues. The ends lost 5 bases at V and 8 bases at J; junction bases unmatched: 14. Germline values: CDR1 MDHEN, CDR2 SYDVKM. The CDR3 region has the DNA TGTGCCAGCAGTCTCCGACAGGGGGCGCAATCACAAGGCTACACCTTC. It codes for CASSLRQGAQSQGYTF.

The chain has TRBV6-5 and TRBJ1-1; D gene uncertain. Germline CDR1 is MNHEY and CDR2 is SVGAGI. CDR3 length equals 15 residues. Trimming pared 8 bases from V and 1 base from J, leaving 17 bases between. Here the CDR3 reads CASDSAALGNTEAFF. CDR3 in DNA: TGTGCCAGCGACTCGGCGGCACTGGGGAACACTGAAGCTTTCTTT.

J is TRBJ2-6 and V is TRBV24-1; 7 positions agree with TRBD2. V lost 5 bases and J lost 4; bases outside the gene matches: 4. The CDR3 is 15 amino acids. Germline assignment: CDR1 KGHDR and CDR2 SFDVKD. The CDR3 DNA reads TGTGCCACCAGTGGGGGGGGTCCAGGGGCCAACGTCCTGACTTTC. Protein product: CATSGGGPGANVLTF.